This TCR beta chain comes out of a study of cytomegalovirus exposure and HLA in healthy donors. Study-wide background: Earlier sequencing of 150 million to 200 million T cells yielded 100 million to 140 million unique TCR beta sequences.

Unmatched junction bases numbered 8, after V lost 5 bases and J lost 5 bases. The CDR3 totals 15 residues. Germline V lookup: CDR1 MNHEY, CDR2 SVGAGI. 13 Jbeta primers and 60 Vbeta primers were used for the PCR. The table came from immunoSEQ multiplex PCR; TCRdb's copy has only in-frame clones and leaves some out. The repertoire consists of roughly 150,000 clones, with around 73% occurring once and the leading ten covering under 1.5%. V gene TRBV6-5 combines with J gene TRBJ2-1, with 8 bases fitting TRBD1. This receptor was taken from a male donor in good health and CMV-seronegative. Sequenced sample: PBMCs. This chain's CDR3 is CASSRRTGQNNEQFF. In DNA, the CDR3 is TGTGCCAGCAGTAGGAGGACAGGGCAAAACAATGAGCAGTTCTTC.